The 20 T cell receptor beta chains listed next were all sequenced from one sample in a study of T cells in Graves' hyperthyroidism and ophthalmopathy. The investigators amplified TCR beta CDR3 regions from RNA transcripts. RT-PCR in the first round (using the HTBI primer set) targeted the TCR CDR3. TCRdb analysed the multiplex PCR reads with MiXCR anew, one entry per CDR3 protein. The sample lists a few hundred thousand distinct CDR3 sequences; around 15% were seen once. Sample: blood. The receptors shown here come from a woman aged 55-70 years with Graves' ophthalmopathy.

This clonotype was observed at least ten times. The chain couples TRBV12-3 or TRBV12-4 to TRBJ1-4; possibly TRBD1 for D (6 bases). The length of the CDR3 is 14 residues. Deletions cut 6 bases from V and 3 bases from J, with 11 bases between. DNA of the CDR3: TGTGCCAGCAGGCCCACAGGGCCTAATGAAAAACTGTTTTTT. It is translated as CASRPTGPNEKLFF.

This clonotype was observed many times. The chain uses TRBV3-1 and TRBJ1-5; D not certain. CDR3 length: 14 amino acids. CDR1 is LGHDT and CDR2 is YNNKEL in the germline V gene (reference sequence). V gave up 1 base and J gave up 4 bases, with 8 bases separating them. The CDR3 nucleotides read TGTGCCAGCAGCCAAGGGAACGGAAATCAGCCCCAGCATTTT. Amino acid sequence: CASSQGNGNQPQHF.

This clonotype was seen ten or more times. V usage is TRBV28 and J usage is TRBJ2-7; possibly TRBD2 for D (6 bases). Germline V gene sequence: CDR1 MDHEN, CDR2 SYDVKM. Trimming removed 5 bases at V and 4 bases at J, with 18 bases between. This CDR3 is 15 amino acids long. CDR3 loop: CASSAPGASGYEQYF. The CDR3 coding sequence is TGTGCCAGCAGTGCCCCCGGGGCGAGCGGGTACGAGCAGTACTTC.

A few counts support this clonotype. The CDR3 region has the DNA TGCAGCGTTTACGGCGGTAATGAAAAACTGTTTTTT. Its protein product is CSVYGGNEKLFF. The rearrangement joins TRBV29-1 to TRBJ1-4; D gene uncertain. The CDR3 consists of 12 residues. Trimming cost V 5 bases and J 4 bases, with 8 bases left between them. CDR1 and CDR2 (germline): SQVTM, ANQGSEA. Full variable domain (rest looked up from reference TRBV29-1 and TRBJ1-4): SAVISQKPSRDICQRGTSLTIQCQVDSQVTMMFWYRQQPGQSLTLIATANQGSEATYESGFVIDKFPISRPNLTFSTLTVSNMSPEDSSIYLCSVYGGNEKLFFGSGTQLSVL.

The chain is built from TRBV15 and TRBJ2-5; maybe TRBD2 (5 bases). This CDR3 is 14 amino acids long. V lost 0 bases to trimming and J lost 5 bases, with 10 bases between them. Germline CDR1 and CDR2: LNHNV and YYDKDF (reference sequence). The CDR3 DNA is TGTGCCACCAGCAGAGATGGGAGAGGTGAGACCCAGTACTTC. It specifies CATSRDGRGETQYF.

The chain is built from TRBV6-1 and TRBJ1-2, with 9 bases fitting TRBD1. This CDR3 region has 14 residues. CDR1 MNHNS and CDR2 SASEGT come from the germline V gene. J was trimmed by 4 bases and V by 3 bases; bases with no gene match: 3. The CDR3 region has the DNA TGTGCCAGCAGTGAGCAGACAGGGGGCTATGGCTACACCTTC. Protein: CASSEQTGGYGYTF.

This clonotype was seen repeatedly, ten times or more. This chain links TRBV11-2 with TRBJ2-5; TRBD1 matches 11 bases. The V segment lost 5 bases and the J segment 5 bases; nucleotides outside the gene matches: 10. The CDR3 sequence is 16 residues long. Germline CDR1 and CDR2: SGHAT and FQNNGV. The CDR3 is CASSPRPGQGGETQYF. Written as DNA, the CDR3 is TGTGCCAGCAGCCCACGACCGGGACAGGGGGGGGAGACCCAGTACTTC.

The chain employs TRBV19 and TRBJ2-3, with 13 bases lining up with TRBD2. Unmatched junction bases numbered 10, after V lost 5 bases and J lost 5 bases. Germline lookup yields CDR1 LNHDA and CDR2 SQIVND (reference sequence). The CDR3 is 17 amino acids. The CDR3 region has the DNA TGTGCCAGTAGTGTACCGGGACTAGCGGGATCGGGAGATACGCAGTATTTT. It translates to CASSVPGLAGSGDTQYF.

This clonotype was counted only a few times. CDR3 in DNA: TGTGCCAGCTCACGGACAGGGGGCCCCGCTAACGAGCAGTACTTC. The encoded protein is CASSRTGGPANEQYF. The J gene is TRBJ2-7, the V gene TRBV18; 11 nucleotides align to TRBD1. The CDR3 runs 15 residues. J lost 5 bases, V lost 4 bases, and 7 bases had no gene match. Germline lookup yields CDR1 KGHSH and CDR2 LQKENI.

Ten or more counts support this clonotype. This chain connects TRBV2 to TRBJ1-6, with 7 positions matching TRBD1. Germline trimming cut 2 bases from V and 4 bases from J; bases unmatched to any gene: 14. The CDR3 runs 19 residues. The V gene's germline CDR1 is SNHLY and CDR2 FYNNEI. CDR3 sequence reads: CASSELVGGRLLYNSPLHF. Written as DNA, the CDR3 is TGTGCCAGCAGTGAACTCGTAGGGGGCCGTCTACTGTATAATTCACCCCTCCACTTT.

The chain couples TRBV5-1 to TRBJ2-6; D call uncertain. This CDR3 contains 15 residues. CDR1 SGHRS and CDR2 YFSETQ come from the germline V gene. V was pared by 1 base and J by 0 bases, with 5 bases between. CDR3 coding DNA: TGCGCCAGCAGCTTGTCTCGCTCTGGGGCCAACGTCCTGACTTTC. Its protein product is CASSLSRSGANVLTF.

The rearrangement uses TRBV28 and TRBJ2-2; no reliable D call. The V gene lost 3 bases and the J gene lost 7 bases, with 9 bases spanning the gap. The CDR3 runs 13 residues. Germline lookup yields CDR1 MDHEN and CDR2 SYDVKM. CDR3 loop: CASSLSWGGELFF. The CDR3 bases are TGTGCCAGCAGTTTGAGCTGGGGCGGGGAGCTGTTTTTT.

The rearrangement joins TRBV2 to TRBJ2-3; D ambiguous. In germline, CDR1 is SNHLY, CDR2 FYNNEI. CDR3 size: 12 residues. V shed 5 bases and J shed 5 bases, with 8 bases lying between them. The CDR3 nucleotides are TGTGCCAGCAGTCCTGCGATAGATACGCAGTATTTT. This gives the protein CASSPAIDTQYF.

This clonotype was counted at least ten times. The chain carries TRBV11-2 and TRBJ2-1, with unresolved D. V was clipped by 6 bases and J by 9 bases, with 27 bases between them. The CDR3 has 17 residues. CDR1 and CDR2 (germline): SGHAT, FQNNGV. CDR3 sequence: CASSIAMGYNAVGEQFF. The CDR3 DNA follows: TGTGCCAGCAGTATCGCCATGGGGTACAACGCCGTGGGTGAGCAGTTCTTC.

This clonotype was picked up a small number of times. V gene TRBV29-1 combines with J gene TRBJ2-7; no firm D call. Germline values: CDR1 SQVTM, CDR2 ANQGSEA. Trimming removed 7 bases at V and 0 bases at J, with 13 bases between. The CDR3 is 13 amino acids. The CDR3 nucleotides read TGCAGCGGGATGGTATTGGGCTCCTACGAGCAGTACTTC. Translating it yields CSGMVLGSYEQYF.

This clonotype was counted between two and nine times. The chain has TRBV19 and TRBJ2-5; the match to TRBD1 covers 12 bases. Germline CDR1 is LNHDA and CDR2 is SQIVND (reference sequence). V dropped 4 bases and J dropped 3; count of bases not matched to a gene: 6. The CDR3 spans 16 residues. The CDR3 loop is CASSRIGTGGEETQYF. CDR3 nucleotide sequence: TGTGCCAGTAGTAGGATCGGGACAGGGGGCGAAGAGACCCAGTACTTC.

The V call is TRBV7-3, the J call TRBJ2-1, with D uncertain. Germline CDR1 and CDR2: SGHTA and FQGTGA. The CDR3 extends over 15 amino acids. Trimming shortened V by 5 bases and J by 0 bases, and 11 bases separated the two germline ends. For the CDR3, the DNA is TGTGCCAGCAGCCCCCAAGTTAGCTCCTACAATGAGCAGTTCTTC. Amino acid sequence: CASSPQVSSYNEQFF.

This clonotype turned up a few times. V gene TRBV10-1 combines with J gene TRBJ2-3; 9 bases match TRBD2. V gave up 4 bases and J gave up 2 bases; unmatched junction bases: 7. This CDR3 comprises 16 residues. Germline assignment: CDR1 WNHNN and CDR2 SYGVQD (reference sequence). CDR3 loop: CASSVGSGRLTDTQYF. The DNA for the CDR3 is TGCGCCAGCAGTGTGGGTAGCGGGAGACTCACAGATACGCAGTATTTT.

Worth noting for this clonotype: The junction does not match germline at one end; this may be a read error. The V and J genes are TRBV3-1 and TRBJ2-2; perhaps D is TRBD1 or TRBD2 (6 bases each). Per the germline V gene, CDR1 is LGHDT and CDR2 is YNNKEL (reference sequence). The CDR3 has 14 residues. DNA for the CDR3: TGTGCCAGCAGCCGGTCCGGACCTGAGGGGGGGCTGTTTTTT. It yields the protein CASSRSGPEGGLFF.

This clonotype was counted ten times or more. The chain uses TRBV12-3 or TRBV12-4 and TRBJ2-2, with a tentative D call TRBD1 (6 bases). Trimming shortened V by 3 bases and J by 2 bases, and 10 bases separated the two germline ends. CDR3 size: 15 residues. The CDR3 DNA reads as TGTGCCAGCAGTTTGGGGACAATCAACACCGGGGAGCTGTTTTTT. This gives the protein CASSLGTINTGELFF.